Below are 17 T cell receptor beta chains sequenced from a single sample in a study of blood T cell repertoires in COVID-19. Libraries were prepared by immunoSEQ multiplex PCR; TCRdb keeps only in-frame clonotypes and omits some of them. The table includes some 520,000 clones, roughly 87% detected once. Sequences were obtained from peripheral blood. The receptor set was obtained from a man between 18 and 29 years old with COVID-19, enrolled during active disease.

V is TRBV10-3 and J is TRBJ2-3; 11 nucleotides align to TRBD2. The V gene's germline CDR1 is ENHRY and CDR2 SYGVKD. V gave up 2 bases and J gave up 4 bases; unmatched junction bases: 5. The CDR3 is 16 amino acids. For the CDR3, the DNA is TGTGCCATCAGTGAGCCCGGGACTAGCGGACCAGATACGCAGTATTTT. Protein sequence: CAISEPGTSGPDTQYF.

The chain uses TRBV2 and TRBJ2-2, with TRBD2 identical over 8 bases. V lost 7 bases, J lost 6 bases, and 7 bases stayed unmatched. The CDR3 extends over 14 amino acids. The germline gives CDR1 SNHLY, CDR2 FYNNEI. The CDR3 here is CASNNGGASGELFF. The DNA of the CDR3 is TGTGCCAGCAATAACGGGGGGGCCTCCGGGGAGCTGTTTTTT.

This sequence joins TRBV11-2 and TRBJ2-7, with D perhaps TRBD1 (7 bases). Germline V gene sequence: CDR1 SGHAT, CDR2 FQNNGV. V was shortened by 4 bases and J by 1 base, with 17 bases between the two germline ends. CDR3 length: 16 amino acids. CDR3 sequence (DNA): TGTGCCAGCAGCTCGGGAGACAGGGTATCGTCCTACGAGCAGTACTTC. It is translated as CASSSGDRVSSYEQYF.

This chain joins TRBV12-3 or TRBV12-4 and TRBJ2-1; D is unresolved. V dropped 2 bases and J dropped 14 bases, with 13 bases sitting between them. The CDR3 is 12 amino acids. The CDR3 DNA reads TGTGCCAGCAGTTTATCCCGAGGAAAGGAGTTCTTC. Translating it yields CASSLSRGKEFF.

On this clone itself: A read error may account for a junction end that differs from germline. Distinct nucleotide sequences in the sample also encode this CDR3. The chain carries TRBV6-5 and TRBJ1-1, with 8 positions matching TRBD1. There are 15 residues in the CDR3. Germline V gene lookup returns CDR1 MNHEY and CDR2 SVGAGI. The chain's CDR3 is CASSYSGTGNTEAFF. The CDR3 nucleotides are TGTGCCAGCAGCTACTCCGGGACAGGGAACACTGAAGCTTTCTTT.

This chain's CDR3 is CASSKLGAGKNEAFF. The CDR3 DNA sequence: TGTGCCAGCAGCAAACTAGGCGCAGGGAAGAATGAGGCTTTCTTT. The rearrangement joins TRBV21-1 to TRBJ1-1; the table's D call TRBD1 went unverified against the DNA. TRBV21-1 is a pseudogene locus. This CDR3 spans 15 amino acids.

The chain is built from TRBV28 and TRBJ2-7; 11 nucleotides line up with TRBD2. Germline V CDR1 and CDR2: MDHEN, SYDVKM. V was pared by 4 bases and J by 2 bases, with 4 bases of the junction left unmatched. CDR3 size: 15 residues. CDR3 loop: CASSSLAGGAYEQYF. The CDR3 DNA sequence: TGTGCCAGCAGTTCCCTAGCGGGGGGTGCCTACGAGCAGTACTTC.

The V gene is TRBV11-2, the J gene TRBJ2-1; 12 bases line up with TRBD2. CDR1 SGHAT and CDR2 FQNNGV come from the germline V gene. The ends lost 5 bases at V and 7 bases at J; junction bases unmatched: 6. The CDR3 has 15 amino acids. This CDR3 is CASSRLAGVLNEQFF. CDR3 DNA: TGTGCCAGCAGCCGACTAGCGGGAGTTCTTAATGAGCAGTTCTTC.

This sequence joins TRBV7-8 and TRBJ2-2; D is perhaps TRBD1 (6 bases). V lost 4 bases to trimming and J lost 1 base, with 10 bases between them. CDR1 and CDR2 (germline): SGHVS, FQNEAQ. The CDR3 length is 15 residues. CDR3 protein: CASSSPDRNTGELFF. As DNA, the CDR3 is TGTGCCAGCAGCTCCCCGGACAGGAACACCGGGGAGCTGTTTTTT.

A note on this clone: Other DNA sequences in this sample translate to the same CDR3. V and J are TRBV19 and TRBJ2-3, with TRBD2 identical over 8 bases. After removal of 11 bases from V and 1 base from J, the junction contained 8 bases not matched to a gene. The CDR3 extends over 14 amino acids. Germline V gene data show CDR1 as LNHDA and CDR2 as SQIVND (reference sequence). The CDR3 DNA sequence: TGTGCCTCCCGGGGGCGGGGGGGCACAGATACGCAGTATTTT. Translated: CASRGRGGTDTQYF.

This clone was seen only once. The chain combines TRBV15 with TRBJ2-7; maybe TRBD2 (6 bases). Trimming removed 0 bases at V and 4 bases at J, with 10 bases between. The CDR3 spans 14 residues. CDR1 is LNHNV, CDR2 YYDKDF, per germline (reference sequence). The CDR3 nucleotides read TGTGCCACCAGCAGAGATCTCGGGGGATACGAGCAGTACTTC. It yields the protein CATSRDLGGYEQYF.

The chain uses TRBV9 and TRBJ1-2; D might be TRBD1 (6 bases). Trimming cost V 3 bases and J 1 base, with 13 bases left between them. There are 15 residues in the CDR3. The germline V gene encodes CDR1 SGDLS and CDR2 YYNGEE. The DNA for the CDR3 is TGTGCCAGCAGCGAGAGGGGGGGCCGTAACTATGGCTACACCTTC. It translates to CASSERGGRNYGYTF. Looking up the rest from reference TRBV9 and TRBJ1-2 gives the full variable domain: DSGVTQTPKHLITATGQRVTLRCSPRSGDLSVYWYQQSLDQGLQFLIQYYNGEERAKGNILERFSAQQFPDLHSELNLSSLELGDSALYFCASSERGGRNYGYTFGSGTRLTVV.

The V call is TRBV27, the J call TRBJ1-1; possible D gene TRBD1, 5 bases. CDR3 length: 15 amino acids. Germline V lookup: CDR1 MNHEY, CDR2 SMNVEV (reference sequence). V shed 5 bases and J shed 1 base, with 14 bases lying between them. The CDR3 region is CASSMGGWRNTEAFF. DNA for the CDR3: TGTGCCAGCAGTATGGGGGGGTGGAGGAACACTGAAGCTTTCTTT.

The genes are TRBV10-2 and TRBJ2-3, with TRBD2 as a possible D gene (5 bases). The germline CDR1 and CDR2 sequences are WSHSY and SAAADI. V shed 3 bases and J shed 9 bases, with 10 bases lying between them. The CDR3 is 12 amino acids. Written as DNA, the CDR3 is TGCGCCAGCAGTGAATTACTAGGAACGCAGTATTTT. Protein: CASSELLGTQYF.

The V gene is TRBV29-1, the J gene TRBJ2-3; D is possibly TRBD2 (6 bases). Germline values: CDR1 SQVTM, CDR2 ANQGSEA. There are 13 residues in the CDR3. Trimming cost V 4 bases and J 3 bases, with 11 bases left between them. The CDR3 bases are TGCAGCGTTGGCGGGACCGTTACAGATACGCAGTATTTT. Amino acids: CSVGGTVTDTQYF.

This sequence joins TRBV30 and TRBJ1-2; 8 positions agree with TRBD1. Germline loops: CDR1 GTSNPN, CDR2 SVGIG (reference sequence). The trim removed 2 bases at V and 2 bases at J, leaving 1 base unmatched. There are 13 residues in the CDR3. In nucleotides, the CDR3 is TGTGCCTGGAGTCGGACAGGGAACTATGGCTACACCTTC. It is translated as CAWSRTGNYGYTF.

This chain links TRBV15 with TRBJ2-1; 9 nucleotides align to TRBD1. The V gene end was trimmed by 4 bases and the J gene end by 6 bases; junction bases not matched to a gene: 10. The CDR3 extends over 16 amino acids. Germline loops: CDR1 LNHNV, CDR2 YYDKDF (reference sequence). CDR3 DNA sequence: TGTGCCACCAGCATAGACCGGGACAGGGTCAGCAATGAGCAGTTCTTC. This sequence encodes CATSIDRDRVSNEQFF.